The 11 T cell receptor beta chains presented below share a single source sample, sequenced in a study of control samples from healthy donors and cancer patients. Here immunoSEQ multiplex PCR was the method, and the copy in TCRdb shows in-frame clones only, minus some. The data show approximately 110,000 clones, approximately 90% seen once. Specimen: blood. These receptors all come from a human donor in good health. The donor label of this sample is uncertain.

This rearrangement joins TRBV6-6 to TRBJ2-7; D could derive from TRBD1 or TRBD2 (6 bases each). The V end lost 0 bases, the J end lost 3 bases, and 12 bases lay between the germline ends. The CDR3 has 15 amino acids. CDR1 is MNHNY, CDR2 SVGAGI, per germline (reference sequence). The CDR3 DNA reads TGTGCCAGCAGTTACTCGTCGGGGGCTGTCTACGAGCAGTACTTC. Amino acid sequence: CASSYSSGAVYEQYF.

V and J are TRBV5-4 and TRBJ2-1; D unclear. V gave up 3 bases and J gave up 4 bases, with 14 bases separating them. The CDR3 covers 15 residues. The germline gives CDR1 SGHNT, CDR2 YYREEE (reference sequence). In nucleotides, the CDR3 is TGTGCCAGCAGCTCCCCCTCGGAACTTTACAATGAGCAGTTCTTC. Translation gives CASSSPSELYNEQFF. Full variable domain (rest looked up from reference TRBV5-4 and TRBJ2-1): ETGVTQSPTHLIKTRGQQVTLRCSSQSGHNTVSWYQQALGQGPQFIFQYYREEENGRGNFPPRFSGLQFPNYSSELNVNALELDDSALYLCASSSPSELYNEQFFGPGTRLTVL.

The CDR3 DNA is TGTGCCAGCAGAAGCAGGGGGTTTGATGGCTACACCTTC. This gives the protein CASRSRGFDGYTF. V is TRBV6-6 and J is TRBJ1-2; 7 bases agree with TRBD1. V shed 6 bases and J 6 bases; nucleotides not matched to a gene: 7. This CDR3 is built from 13 residues. Germline V gene lookup returns CDR1 MNHNY and CDR2 SVGAGI (reference sequence).

The chain couples TRBV9 to TRBJ2-1; either TRBD1 or TRBD2 may fit D (7 bases each). The CDR3 extends over 14 amino acids. Germline CDR1 and CDR2: SGDLS and YYNGEE. V was clipped by 2 bases and J by 7 bases, with 13 bases between them. CDR3 residues: CASSVWEGANEQFF. CDR3 nucleotides: TGTGCCAGCAGCGTCTGGGAGGGGGCAAATGAGCAGTTCTTC.

This chain uses TRBV2 with TRBJ1-1; D gene unclear. Germline CDR1 SNHLY, CDR2 FYNNEI. The CDR3 runs 13 residues. V shed 3 bases and J shed 0 bases, with 5 bases lying between them. The DNA for the CDR3 is TGTGCCAGCAGTGATACAGTGAACACTGAAGCTTTCTTT. Amino acids: CASSDTVNTEAFF. The full variable domain, in which reference TRBV2 and TRBJ1-1 provide the parts outside the CDR3, is EPEVTQTPSHQVTQMGQEVILRCVPISNHLYFYWYRQILGQKVEFLVSFYNNEISEKSEIFDDQFSVERPDGSNFTLKIRSTKLEDSAMYFCASSDTVNTEAFFGQGTRLTVV.

The chain joins TRBV15 to TRBJ2-5; D remains ambiguous. Germline loops: CDR1 LNHNV, CDR2 YYDKDF (reference sequence). The CDR3 covers 15 residues. Between the trimmed V and J ends, which lost 3 bases and 2 bases, there was a span of 13 bases. The CDR3 spells CATSSNLATQETQYF. Written as DNA, the CDR3 is TGTGCCACCAGCAGTAATTTGGCTACGCAAGAGACCCAGTACTTC.

The chain recombines TRBV10-3 with TRBJ1-6, with D possibly matching TRBD1 (6 bases). Trimming cost V 10 bases and J 7 bases, with 8 bases left between them. CDR1 is ENHRY and CDR2 is SYGVKD in the germline V gene. The CDR3 consists of 11 residues. For the CDR3, the DNA is TGTGCCACTCAGGGGAATTCACCCCTCCACTTT. Encoded protein: CATQGNSPLHF.

V and J are TRBV6-1 and TRBJ2-7, with no clear D. The CDR3 spans 10 residues. Trimming shortened V by 3 bases and J by 4 bases, and 1 base separated the two germline ends. Germline CDR1 reads MNHNS; CDR2 reads SASEGT. As DNA, the CDR3 is TGTGCCAGCAGTGAGTACGAGCAGTACTTC. Its translation: CASSEYEQYF.

V is TRBV10-1 and J is TRBJ1-1, with D perhaps matching TRBD1 (6 bases). The V gene lost 8 bases and the J gene lost 2 bases, with 12 bases spanning the gap. This CDR3 region has 13 residues. Germline V gene sequence: CDR1 WNHNN, CDR2 SYGVQD (reference sequence). The CDR3 nucleotides are TGCGCCAGCTCAGGGGACCTAAACACTGAAGCTTTCTTT. Protein sequence: CASSGDLNTEAFF.

The chain carries TRBV12-5 and TRBJ1-6; no firm D call. V was cut by 3 bases and J by 0 bases, with 6 bases left in between. The germline CDR1 and CDR2 sequences are LGHNT and FRNRAP. The CDR3 spans 15 residues. Here the CDR3 reads CASGLGSSYNSPLHF. CDR3 nucleotides: TGTGCTAGTGGTTTAGGAAGCTCCTATAATTCACCCCTCCACTTT.

The rearrangement links TRBV10-3 to TRBJ2-5, with D perhaps matching TRBD2 (5 bases). With 7 bases removed from V and 7 bases from J, the gap between germline ends came to 22 bases. The germline V gene has CDR1 ENHRY and CDR2 SYGVKD. CDR3 size: 15 residues. In nucleotides, the CDR3 is TGTGCCATCAAGCCTTCGTCAGACCCTGGAGGGACCCAGTACTTC. Translating it yields CAIKPSSDPGGTQYF.